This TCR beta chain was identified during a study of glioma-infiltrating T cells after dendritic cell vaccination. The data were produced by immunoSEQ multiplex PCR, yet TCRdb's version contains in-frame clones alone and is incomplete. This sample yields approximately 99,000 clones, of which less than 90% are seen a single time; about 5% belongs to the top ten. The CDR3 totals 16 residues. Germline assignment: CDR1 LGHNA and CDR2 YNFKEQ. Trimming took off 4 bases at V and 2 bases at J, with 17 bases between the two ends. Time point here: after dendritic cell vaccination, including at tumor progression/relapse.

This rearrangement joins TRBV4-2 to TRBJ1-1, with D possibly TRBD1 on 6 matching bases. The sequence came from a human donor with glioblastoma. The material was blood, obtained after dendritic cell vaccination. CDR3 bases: TGTGCCAGCAGCCCCCGCACCCGGACAGATAACACTGAAGCTTTCTTT. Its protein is CASSPRTRTDNTEAFF.